Listed here are 5 T cell receptor beta chains from one sample, sequenced in a study of T cell responses to AZD1222 COVID-19 vaccine. Data came from immunoSEQ multiplex PCR; TCRdb stores just in-frame clones and leaves some out. The sample consists of 44,000 or so clones, over 80% of them appearing once. The sample in question was peripheral blood, obtained on day 0 of AZD1222 vaccination. These receptors were obtained from an adult in good health.

The rearrangement links TRBV28 to TRBJ1-4; D not resolved. V lost 7 bases, J lost 8 bases, and 11 bases lay in between. From germline, CDR1 is MDHEN and CDR2 SYDVKM. The CDR3 is 12 amino acids. CDR3 sequence: CASTRVQEKLFF. As DNA, the CDR3 is TGTGCCAGCACACGAGTACAAGAAAAACTGTTTTTT.

The rearrangement uses TRBV19 and TRBJ2-1, with 11 bases aligning to TRBD2. Trimming took 5 bases from V and 7 from J; bases not matched to a gene: 4. Germline V gives CDR1 LNHDA, CDR2 SQIVND (reference sequence). CDR3 length: 14 residues. CDR3 coding DNA: TGTGCCAGTAGTCCGGGACTAGCGGTTAATGAGCAGTTCTTC. This encodes CASSPGLAVNEQFF.

Here the CDR3 reads CASSRGGGPLHF. Written as DNA, the CDR3 is TGTGCCAGCAGCCGGGGGGGTGGACCCCTCCACTTT. V gene TRBV3-1 (or the pseudogene TRBV3-2) combines with J gene TRBJ1-6; tentatively, D is TRBD1 (5 bases). The V and J ends lost 4 bases and 12 bases respectively, with 10 bases between them. The CDR3 has 12 residues. The germline V gene has CDR1 LGHDT and CDR2 YNNKEL (reference sequence).

The CDR3 DNA reads as TGTGCCAGCAGCTTGGCTGCCACTGAAGCTTTCTTT. Translation gives CASSLAATEAFF. V is TRBV5-6 and J is TRBJ1-1; unclear D gene. This CDR3 has 12 amino acids. Trimming shortened V by 0 bases and J by 4 bases, and 4 bases separated the two germline ends. Germline values: CDR1 SGHDT, CDR2 YYEEEE.

The V call is TRBV7-2, the J call TRBJ2-7; TRBD1 matches 7 bases. The V segment lost 5 bases and the J segment 3 bases; nucleotides outside the gene matches: 7. CDR1 and CDR2 (germline): SGHTA, FQGNSA. This CDR3 is 14 amino acids long. The CDR3 protein is CASSKGNRGYEQYF. In DNA form, the CDR3 reads TGTGCCAGCAGCAAAGGGAACAGGGGCTACGAGCAGTACTTC.